The rows below give T cell receptor beta chains drawn from one sample of a study of blood T cells in healthy people across ages. A single record per CDR3 protein comes from TCRdb applying MiXCR to the 5' RACE reads. Of some 920,000 distinct CDR3 sequences listed, approximately 50% are singletons. The sample comprised blood. The receptors derive from a woman in her sixties or seventies in good health. Each CDR3 is given with its conserved first and last residue. A D gene is named only where the DNA matches it firmly. Rows give clone size only sometimes, using once, few, many, or a class for an expanded clone.

abundance | j_gene | d_gene | len | v_gene | CDR3nt | CDR3aa
. | TRBJ1-2 | TRBD1 | 12 | TRBV29-1 | TGCAGCGCCGGTTCAGGGGGCGGCGGCTACACCTTC | CSAGSGGGGYTF
. | TRBJ1-2 | . | 19 | TRBV20-1 | TGCAGTGCTAGAGATCATTCCAGGGAAGGATTTAGGACGGACTATGGCTACACCTTC | CSARDHSREGFRTDYGYTF
. | TRBJ2-2 | . | 16 | TRBV7-2 | TGTGCCAGCAGCTCCCCCTTGTCAGAGATAACCGGGGAGCTGTTTTTT | CASSSPLSEITGELFF
. | TRBJ1-5 | . | 14 | TRBV7-2 | TGTGCCAGCAGCTTAGGGCACAGAGACCAGCCCCAGCATTTT | CASSLGHRDQPQHF
. | TRBJ2-7 | . | 14 | TRBV2 | TGTGCCAGCAGAGTGAGACTAGTCGACTACGAGCAGTACTTC | CASRVRLVDYEQYF
. | TRBJ1-1 | TRBD1 | 13 | TRBV29-1 | TGCAGCGTCCTGGGACAGGGGTACACTGAAGTTTTCTTT | CSVLGQGYTEVFF
. | TRBJ2-1 | . | 13 | TRBV29-1 | TGCAGCACAGATGGTCTAAATGGCCATGAGCAGTTCTTC | CSTDGLNGHEQFF
. | TRBJ1-4 | TRBD1 | 14 | TRBV28 | TGTGCCAGCAGTTTGACAGGGGTTTATGAAAAACTGTTTTTT | CASSLTGVYEKLFF
. | TRBJ2-5 | . | 14 | TRBV5-1 | TGCGCCAGCAGCTTGACGGGAGCAAAAGAGACCCAGTACTTC | CASSLTGAKETQYF
few | TRBJ2-1 | . | 12 | TRBV5-1 | TGCGCCAGTAGACGGTCGGCGAATGAGCAGTTCTTC | CASRRSANEQFF
many | TRBJ2-6 | . | 15 | TRBV20-1 | TGCAGTGCTACACAGGGACTGTCTGGGGCCAACGTCCTGACTTTC | CSATQGLSGANVLTF
. | TRBJ2-2 | . | 12 | TRBV27 | TGTGCCGGCAGTTTGAACACCGGGGAGCTGTTTTTT | CAGSLNTGELFF
. | TRBJ2-2 | . | 13 | TRBV29-1 | TGCAGCGGCCGGACGGGAAACACCGGGGAGCTGTTTTTT | CSGRTGNTGELFF
. | TRBJ1-4 | TRBD1 | 15 | TRBV27 | TGTGCCAGCACCTCTTCCCAGGGGGCCAGGGAAAAACTGTTTTTT | CASTSSQGAREKLFF
once | TRBJ2-5 | TRBD2 | 14 | TRBV6-1 | TGTGCCAGCAGTGACGCGGGAGTAACAGAGACCCAGTACTTC | CASSDAGVTETQYF
few | TRBJ2-7 | . | 17 | TRBV3-1 | TGTGCCAGCAGCCAACCCCCGGAAGTGGCGACCCCCTACGAGCAGTACTTC | CASSQPPEVATPYEQYF
few | TRBJ1-6 | . | 13 | TRBV4-1 | TGCGCCAGCGCCAACTCCTATAATTCACCCCTCCACTTT | CASANSYNSPLHF
. | TRBJ2-1 | . | 15 | TRBV9 | TGTGCCAGCAGCGTAGGTGGCGCCCTGCTGTATGAGCAGTTCTTC | CASSVGGALLYEQFF
. | TRBJ2-1 | TRBD2 | 15 | TRBV2 | TGTGCCAGCAGCCTCCTAGCGGGAGGGCTCGATGAGCAGTTCTTC | CASSLLAGGLDEQFF
. | TRBJ2-3 | TRBD2 | 14 | TRBV20-1 | TGCAGTGCTAGTGGTGGGACTACCACAGATACGCAGTATTTT | CSASGGTTTDTQYF
few | TRBJ2-5 | . | 15 | TRBV4-2 | TGTGCCAGCAGCCAAGACAGAAGCAGGGGAGAGACCCAGTACTTC | CASSQDRSRGETQYF
. | TRBJ2-3 | . | 15 | TRBV28 | TGTGCCAGCAGGCCACACCGGACGTACACAGATACGCAGTATTTT | CASRPHRTYTDTQYF
. | TRBJ2-2 | . | 13 | TRBV6-5 | TGTGCCAGTTCACCCCCGGGGAGCAGGGAGCTGTTTTTT | CASSPPGSRELFF
. | TRBJ1-1 | . | 13 | TRBV29-1 | TGCAGCGTTGAAGATCCTCCGGGGACTGAAGCTTTCTTT | CSVEDPPGTEAFF
few | TRBJ1-4 | . | 16 | TRBV25-1 | TGTGCCAGTAGTGACTATCAGGGACTGATTAATGAAAAACTGTTTTTT | CASSDYQGLINEKLFF
once | TRBJ2-5 | . | 15 | TRBV30 | TGTGCCTGGAGTGTTCTCTTTGACAGGTTAGAGACCCAGTACTTC | CAWSVLFDRLETQYF
. | TRBJ2-7 | . | 14 | TRBV5-1 | TGCGCCAGCACCCTTCAGGCGGAGTCCTACGAGCAGTACTTC | CASTLQAESYEQYF
few | TRBJ2-3 | . | 15 | TRBV6-5 | TGTGCCAGCAGCCGCGGGATCACGGGTCCAGATACGCAGTATTTT | CASSRGITGPDTQYF
. | TRBJ2-2 | . | 17 | TRBV7-3 | TGTGCCAGCAGCGCGAGCCGTGGGACGGCCGGCACCGGGGAGCTGTTTTTT | CASSASRGTAGTGELFF
few | TRBJ2-6 | . | 14 | TRBV6-6 | TGTGCCAGCAGGGACAGCTCTGGGGCCAACGTCCTGACTTTC | CASRDSSGANVLTF
few | TRBJ2-7 | . | 15 | TRBV7-8 | TGTGCCAGCAGCTTAGCTGGGACCTCCTCCTACGAGCAGTACTTC | CASSLAGTSSYEQYF
. | TRBJ2-2 | TRBD2 | 15 | TRBV13 | TGTGCCAGCAGCATCGGGACTAGCCCGGCCGGGGAGCTGTTTTTT | CASSIGTSPAGELFF
few | TRBJ2-7 | TRBD1 | 17 | TRBV12-3/TRBV12-4 | TGTGCCAGCAGTTTTTATATTTGGACAGGGGCGGCCTACGAGCAGTACTTC | CASSFYIWTGAAYEQYF
. | TRBJ1-6 | . | 16 | TRBV20-1 | TGCAGTGCTAAGGTCTCAGTCAGCTCCTATAATTCACCCCTCCACTTT | CSAKVSVSSYNSPLHF
. | TRBJ2-7 | . | 11 | TRBV29-1 | TGCAGCGTTACCCAGGGGTGCGAGCAGTACTTC | CSVTQGCEQYF
. | TRBJ2-3 | . | 13 | TRBV20-1 | TGCAGTGCTAGAGTGACAGGCACAGATACGCAGTATTTT | CSARVTGTDTQYF